These 26 T cell receptor beta chains came from one sample sequenced in a study of identical twins. MiXCR, applied by TCRdb to the 5' RACE reads, yields one record per CDR3 protein. This sample has 430,000 or so distinct CDR3 sequences, with about 24% found just once. The sample was also reused in another study, on T cells expressing NK-cell markers.

The sample was CD4+ T cells sorted from blood. Receptor source: a woman between 18 and 29 years old in good health.

In this sample, this clonotype turned up a few times. This rearrangement joins TRBV20-1 to TRBJ2-5; 11 nucleotides align to TRBD2. Germline values: CDR1 DFQATT, CDR2 SNEGSKA (reference sequence). The J segment lost 6 bases and the V segment lost 6 bases, leaving 6 bases of the junction unmatched. CDR3 length: 13 residues. The CDR3 DNA is TGCAGTGCCTCTAGCGGGGGGCAAAAGACCCAGTACTTC. Its translation: CSASSGGQKTQYF.

The V and J genes are TRBV12-3 or TRBV12-4 and TRBJ2-7; 14 positions match TRBD2. The CDR3 runs to 17 residues. After removal of 5 bases from V and 2 bases from J, the junction contained 8 bases not matched to a gene. CDR3 sequence (DNA): TGTGCCAGCAGTGCGAGGACTAGCGGGGGGAGCCCCTACGAGCAGTACTTC. Translating gives CASSARTSGGSPYEQYF.

This clonotype was observed many times. V is TRBV9 and J is TRBJ1-2, with 7 bases lining up with TRBD1. The CDR3 length is 12 residues. J lost 9 bases, V lost 4 bases, and 6 bases had no gene match. Germline V gene sequence: CDR1 SGDLS, CDR2 YYNGEE. The CDR3 DNA follows: TGTGCCAGCAGCAAGGGACAGACTAGCTACACCTTC. This encodes CASSKGQTSYTF.

This clonotype occurred once. The chain combines TRBV20-1 with TRBJ1-4; TRBD1 matches 8 bases. With 2 bases clipped from V and 8 bases from J, the junction kept 13 bases outside the gene matches. The CDR3 has 16 residues. Germline V gene data show CDR1 as DFQATT and CDR2 as SNEGSKA (reference sequence). This CDR3 reads CSARRRSGRGQEKLFF. Written as DNA, the CDR3 is TGCAGTGCTAGAAGACGGTCGGGCAGGGGGCAAGAAAAACTGTTTTTT.

At least ten counts were recorded for this clonotype. The CDR3 region is CASSPQRSTDTQYF. CDR3 in DNA: TGCGCCAGCAGCCCTCAGCGTAGCACAGATACGCAGTATTTT. The V and J genes are TRBV4-3 and TRBJ2-3; D is uncertain. Germline V gene lookup returns CDR1 LGHNA and CDR2 YSLEER. The V end lost 4 bases, the J end lost 0 bases, and 8 bases lay between the germline ends. The CDR3 consists of 14 residues.

The chain recombines TRBV6-4 with TRBJ1-1; D may be TRBD1 (6 bases). The V gene lost 0 bases and the J gene lost 7 bases, with 12 bases spanning the gap. This CDR3 is built from 14 residues. The germline V gene has CDR1 MRHNA and CDR2 SNTAGT. CDR3 sequence (DNA): TGTGCCAGCAGTGACTCGGGGACATTCAGTGAAGCTTTCTTT. This gives the protein CASSDSGTFSEAFF.

This clonotype came up a few times. The chain links TRBV5-1 to TRBJ2-1; TRBD2 matches 8 bases. The CDR3 is 15 residues long. CDR1 SGHRS and CDR2 YFSETQ come from the germline V gene. J was trimmed by 7 bases and V by 3 bases; bases with no gene match: 9. The CDR3 sequence is CASSSSGTRTNEQFF. The CDR3 nucleotides are TGCGCCAGCAGCTCATCCGGGACTAGGACGAATGAGCAGTTCTTC.

There are a few counts of this clonotype. The rearrangement links TRBV10-1 to TRBJ2-3, with 9 bases aligning to TRBD1. The CDR3 runs to 14 residues. Looked up from germline, CDR1 is WNHNN and CDR2 is SYGVQD (reference sequence). With V trimmed by 6 bases and J by 8 bases, 9 bases remained unmatched. Here the CDR3 reads CASSPGQGLGTQYF. The CDR3 DNA is TGCGCCAGCAGCCCCGGACAGGGGTTGGGTACGCAGTATTTT.

The V call is TRBV6-1, the J call TRBJ2-2; tentatively, D is TRBD1 (5 bases). The CDR3 is 14 amino acids. Trimming cost V 11 bases and J 5 bases, with 18 bases left between them. From germline, CDR1 is MNHNS and CDR2 SASEGT. The CDR3 reads CASCRVSPTGELFF. Written as DNA, the CDR3 is TGTGCCTCTTGCAGGGTCTCTCCAACCGGGGAGCTGTTTTTT.

This clonotype was recorded a few times. The chain carries TRBV20-1 and TRBJ2-1; 7 nucleotides match TRBD2. The V segment lost 5 bases and the J segment 5 bases; nucleotides outside the gene matches: 15. The CDR3 contains 16 residues. In germline, CDR1 is DFQATT, CDR2 SNEGSKA (reference sequence). CDR3 nucleotides: TGCAGTGCTCCACTGGACGGCGGGAGTGGGGACAATGAGCAGTTCTTC. Protein product: CSAPLDGGSGDNEQFF.

This rearrangement joins TRBV11-2 to TRBJ2-4; D uncertain. V was cut by 6 bases and J by 3 bases, with 12 bases left in between. The CDR3 covers 14 residues. Germline CDR1 reads SGHAT; CDR2 reads FQNNGV. CDR3 amino acids: CASSALVGKNIQYF. CDR3 bases: TGTGCCAGCAGTGCCCTCGTGGGCAAAAACATTCAGTACTTC.

This sequence joins TRBV9 and TRBJ2-2; 9 nucleotides line up with TRBD1. The V gene's germline CDR1 is SGDLS and CDR2 YYNGEE. The CDR3 runs 15 residues. With 3 bases clipped from V and 6 bases from J, the junction kept 6 bases outside the gene matches. In nucleotides, the CDR3 is TGTGCCAGCAGCGCCTCGACAGGGGGTTCCGGGGAGCTGTTTTTT. Its protein is CASSASTGGSGELFF.

The rearrangement joins TRBV15 to TRBJ2-1; TRBD2 matches at 8 bases. Germline loops: CDR1 LNHNV, CDR2 YYDKDF (reference sequence). The V segment lost 6 bases and the J segment 7 bases; nucleotides outside the gene matches: 11. The length of the CDR3 is 15 residues. The CDR3: CATRNYGGGGNEQFF. CDR3 sequence (DNA): TGTGCCACCAGGAATTACGGGGGGGGAGGGAATGAGCAGTTCTTC.

This clonotype was detected once. The chain joins TRBV6-2 or TRBV6-3 to TRBJ2-7; 11 bases line up with TRBD2. The V gene end was trimmed by 4 bases and the J gene end by 6 bases; junction bases not matched to a gene: 5. Germline assignment: CDR1 MNHEY and CDR2 SVGEGT. The CDR3 consists of 14 residues. CDR3 protein: CASSLGLAAREQYF. Here the CDR3 DNA reads TGTGCCAGCAGTTTGGGACTAGCGGCGCGCGAGCAGTACTTC.

This clonotype appeared many times. The chain is built from TRBV12-3 or TRBV12-4 and TRBJ2-5; no clear D. The length of the CDR3 is 11 residues. The V gene lost 3 bases and the J gene lost 4 bases, with 3 bases spanning the gap. CDR3 in amino acids: CASSFRETQYF. The CDR3 bases are TGTGCCAGCAGTTTTCGAGAGACCCAGTACTTC.

This clonotype was counted at least ten times. V is TRBV7-2 and J is TRBJ1-2, with 8 bases aligning to TRBD1. This CDR3 has 17 residues. V trimming: 3 bases; J trimming: 4 bases; junction bases outside the gene matches: 13. The germline V gene has CDR1 SGHTA and CDR2 FQGNSA. The CDR3 nucleotides are TGTGCCAGCAGCTTTAATTTACCAGGGGGCAGTTTCTATGGCTACACCTTC. Encoded protein: CASSFNLPGGSFYGYTF.

V usage is TRBV11-2 and J usage is TRBJ1-4; D is ambiguous. CDR3 size: 12 residues. V was cut by 1 base and J by 7 bases, with 4 bases left in between. Germline CDR1 SGHAT, CDR2 FQNNGV. The CDR3 coding sequence is TGTGCCAGCAGCTTAGCTGGTGAAAAACTGTTTTTT. Amino acid sequence: CASSLAGEKLFF.

This clonotype was seen only a few times. CDR3 bases: TGTGCCAGCCCGCTTGGACAGTCCAATCAGCCCCAGCATTTT. Translating gives CASPLGQSNQPQHF. The V gene is TRBV21-1, the J gene TRBJ1-5; the table's D call, TRBD1, has no DNA check behind it. TRBV21-1 has pseudogene status. The length of the CDR3 is 14 residues.

This chain links TRBV5-1 with TRBJ1-1; no clear D gene. The germline V gene has CDR1 SGHRS and CDR2 YFSETQ. V was cut by 0 bases and J by 0 bases, with 9 bases left in between. The CDR3 has 15 residues. In DNA, the CDR3 is TGCGCCAGCAGCTTGGGGCAGAGCCTGAACACTGAAGCTTTCTTT. Amino acid sequence: CASSLGQSLNTEAFF.

This chain uses TRBV12-3 or TRBV12-4 with TRBJ2-7; TRBD1 aligns across 10 bases. The CDR3 is 15 residues long. The V and J ends lost 6 bases and 2 bases, in that order; junction bases with no gene match: 7. The CDR3 loop reads CASRKGTGDTYEQYF. The CDR3 nucleotides read TGTGCCAGCAGAAAAGGGACAGGGGACACCTACGAGCAGTACTTC.

This clonotype showed up just a few times. V and J are TRBV29-1 and TRBJ1-5, with no clear D. The CDR3 has 10 residues. Germline loops: CDR1 SQVTM, CDR2 ANQGSEA. V dropped 4 bases and J dropped 6 bases, with 4 bases sitting between them. Here the CDR3 DNA reads TGCAGCGTTGGGGTTCAGCCCCAGCATTTT. Protein sequence: CSVGVQPQHF.

The rearrangement links TRBV29-1 to TRBJ2-7, with 11 bases lining up with TRBD1. The CDR3 consists of 13 residues. Looked up from germline, CDR1 is SQVTM and CDR2 is ANQGSEA. V was clipped by 8 bases and J by 5 bases; unmatched bases: 8. This CDR3 is CSCGQGASNEQYF. CDR3 bases: TGCAGCTGCGGACAGGGGGCTAGCAACGAGCAGTACTTC.

This clonotype was counted at least ten times. This rearrangement joins TRBV29-1 to TRBJ2-1; 7 bases map to TRBD1. The CDR3 has 15 residues. Per the germline V gene, CDR1 is SQVTM and CDR2 is ANQGSEA. V shed 4 bases, J shed 4 bases, and the junction held 10 bases outside the gene matches. The CDR3 reads CSVASRDSSYNEQFF. For the CDR3, the DNA is TGCAGCGTTGCTAGCCGGGACAGTTCATACAATGAGCAGTTCTTC.

The chain combines TRBV11-2 with TRBJ2-7; 14 bases are shared with TRBD2. CDR1 and CDR2 (germline): SGHAT, FQNNGV. The CDR3 length is 18 residues. Trimming took 2 bases from V and 2 from J; bases not matched to a gene: 8. Written as DNA, the CDR3 is TGTGCCAGCAGCTTATCTGCGGGACTAGCGGGAGTAACCTACGAGCAGTACTTC. Its protein is CASSLSAGLAGVTYEQYF.

The table lists this clonotype with a few counts. This chain connects TRBV5-6 to TRBJ2-3, with D possibly being TRBD2 (5 bases). Deletions cut 4 bases from V and 3 bases from J, with 18 bases between. CDR3 length: 16 amino acids. CDR1 and CDR2 from the germline V gene are SGHDT and YYEEEE. The CDR3 DNA sequence: TGTGCCAGCAGCCGGGATGGTTCGGGGAAGACAGATACGCAGTATTTT. Its translation: CASSRDGSGKTDTQYF.

This clonotype was picked up a small number of times. The chain is built from TRBV29-1 and TRBJ2-1; a possible D gene is TRBD2 (6 bases). The length of the CDR3 is 17 residues. The germline V and J ends were trimmed by 3 bases and 4 bases, with 22 bases remaining between them. Germline assignment: CDR1 SQVTM and CDR2 ANQGSEA. The chain's CDR3 is CSVDIRLAGTLYNEQFF. DNA of the CDR3: TGCAGCGTTGACATCCGACTCGCGGGGACTTTATACAATGAGCAGTTCTTC.